These T cell receptor beta chains were read from a single sample in a study of CXCR3-negative and CXCR3-positive naive CD8 T cells. TCRdb reanalyzed the 5' RACE reads and collapses them to one entry per CDR3 protein, without DNA. Its table records some 85,000 distinct CDR3 sequences. The source material was naive CXCR3+ CD8+ T cells from blood. The receptors derive from a human donor in good health. Some clones in this sample may be carry-over from other donors' samples. CDR3s include the opening cysteine and the closing phenylalanine or tryptophan.

J gene | V gene | CDR3 protein
TRBJ2-1 | TRBV6-2/TRBV6-3 | CASTGSLPYNEQFF
TRBJ1-1 | TRBV2 | CASITGGEAFF
TRBJ2-1 | TRBV4-1 | CASSQRNSNEQFF
TRBJ1-2 | TRBV29-1 | CSVGGTNLNYGYTF
TRBJ1-1 | TRBV20-1 | CSARTMGRDGLAEAFF
TRBJ2-1 | TRBV29-1 | CSVNGRTTYNEQFF
TRBJ2-5 | TRBV6-5 | CASSSRTSGRPETQYF
TRBJ2-2 | TRBV29-1 | CSVTDRGGGELFF
TRBJ2-7 | TRBV29-1 | CSARISGGSYEQYF
TRBJ2-2 | TRBV6-1 | CASHDGTIFHTGELFF
TRBJ2-5 | TRBV28 | CASSGLAGGSETQYF
TRBJ2-1 | TRBV28 | CASSLSPHHGNEQFF
TRBJ2-3 | TRBV12-3/TRBV12-4 | CASSDAEYGPPQTDTQYF
TRBJ2-3 | TRBV28 | CASIPSGTGVADTQYF
TRBJ2-1 | TRBV4-2 | CATSLRLENGDEQFF
TRBJ2-7 | TRBV6-2/TRBV6-3 | CASGEDPYEQYF
TRBJ2-7 | TRBV18 | CATGGSTYEQYF
TRBJ2-1 | TRBV20-1 | CSARWVEDNEQFF
TRBJ1-4 | TRBV6-6 | CASRGGQGANEKLFF
TRBJ1-4 | TRBV29-1 | CSVEGGRGAAEKLFF
TRBJ2-7 | TRBV5-5 | CASSEGILAGGTYEQYF
TRBJ2-7 | TRBV9 | CASSVGWNRAYEQYF
TRBJ2-7 | TRBV6-5 | CASSPSSTYEQYF
TRBJ2-3 | TRBV28 | CASSYNGANTDTQYF
TRBJ2-1 | TRBV28 | CASRNAGHDEQFF
TRBJ1-5 | TRBV28 | CASSFVGASNQPQHF